This is a list of T cell receptor beta chains from one sample in a study of cytomegalovirus exposure and HLA in healthy donors. Clones were sequenced by immunoSEQ multiplex PCR, and TCRdb holds only the in-frame ones, with some missing. The repertoire has 210,000 or so clones, roughly 84% of them found once; the top ten carry roughly 0.7%. Sequences were obtained from PBMCs. The receptors derive from a boy under 10 years old in good health and CMV-seronegative. Each CDR3 is given with its conserved first and last residue. The order of the fields is CDR3 DNA, CDR3 protein, J gene, D gene, V gene, clone size. D genes are given only for firm matches. For some rows the clone size is stated as once, few or many, or as a class when expanded; others skip it.

CDR3nt: TGTGCCAGCAGTGATCCTAGCGTGACAGATACGCAGTATTTT; CDR3aa: CASSDPSVTDTQYF; j_gene: TRBJ2-3; d_gene: .; v_gene: TRBV6-4; abundance: .
CDR3nt: TGTGCCAGCAGTCTACGGCAGGGGGGATACACAGATACGCAGTATTTT; CDR3aa: CASSLRQGGYTDTQYF; j_gene: TRBJ2-3; d_gene: .; v_gene: TRBV7-6; abundance: .
CDR3nt: TGTGCCAGCAGTTACACGGGGGGACTAGGGAAACTGTTTTTT; CDR3aa: CASSYTGGLGKLFF; j_gene: TRBJ1-4; d_gene: .; v_gene: TRBV6-5; abundance: .
CDR3nt: TGTGCCAGCAGTGAAGGGGAGAATTGGAACACTGAAGCTTTCTTT; CDR3aa: CASSEGENWNTEAFF; j_gene: TRBJ1-1; d_gene: .; v_gene: TRBV6-1; abundance: .
CDR3nt: TGCAGCGTGGCGGGACAGGGGGCGGGCGAGCAGTACTTC; CDR3aa: CSVAGQGAGEQYF; j_gene: TRBJ2-7; d_gene: TRBD1; v_gene: TRBV29-1; abundance: .
CDR3nt: TGTGCCAGCAGCTTTTCAGGGCCTTACACTGAAGCTTTCTTT; CDR3aa: CASSFSGPYTEAFF; j_gene: TRBJ1-1; d_gene: .; v_gene: TRBV5-6; abundance: few
CDR3nt: TGCGCCAGCAGCCAAGATGGACAGCTCAATCAGCCCCAGCATTTT; CDR3aa: CASSQDGQLNQPQHF; j_gene: TRBJ1-5; d_gene: .; v_gene: TRBV4-1; abundance: .
CDR3nt: TGTGCCAGCAGCTTATCGGGACTAGCGGGAGCCTACAATGAGCAGTTCTTC; CDR3aa: CASSLSGLAGAYNEQFF; j_gene: TRBJ2-1; d_gene: TRBD2; v_gene: TRBV11-2; abundance: .
CDR3nt: TGTGCCAGCAGCTTAACGCTAGCGAAGAACACCGGGGAGCTGTTTTTT; CDR3aa: CASSLTLAKNTGELFF; j_gene: TRBJ2-2; d_gene: .; v_gene: TRBV7-8; abundance: .
CDR3nt: TGCGCCAGCAGCCAAGTAGGGGGTGAAGCTTTCTTT; CDR3aa: CASSQVGGEAFF; j_gene: TRBJ1-1; d_gene: .; v_gene: TRBV4-1; abundance: once
CDR3nt: TGCAGCGCGTCACCGGGACAGGGAGACTATGGCTACACCTTC; CDR3aa: CSASPGQGDYGYTF; j_gene: TRBJ1-2; d_gene: TRBD1; v_gene: TRBV29-1; abundance: .
CDR3nt: TGTGCCTGGAGTGTACAGGGGAGCTCCTACAATGAGCAGTTCTTC; CDR3aa: CAWSVQGSSYNEQFF; j_gene: TRBJ2-1; d_gene: TRBD1; v_gene: TRBV30; abundance: .
CDR3nt: TGTGCCAGCAGCAAAAGGGCGGGAGGGCCCAACAATGAGCAGTTCTTC; CDR3aa: CASSKRAGGPNNEQFF; j_gene: TRBJ2-1; d_gene: TRBD2; v_gene: TRBV13; abundance: .
CDR3nt: TGTGCCAGCAGCGTGACCGGGATTAATCCTGAAGCTTTCTTT; CDR3aa: CASSVTGINPEAFF; j_gene: TRBJ1-1; d_gene: .; v_gene: TRBV9; abundance: .
CDR3nt: TGTGCCAGCACGCCCGAGGGGGCGCGAGGCTACACCTTC; CDR3aa: CASTPEGARGYTF; j_gene: TRBJ1-2; d_gene: TRBD1; v_gene: TRBV2; abundance: .
CDR3nt: TGTGCCTGGAGTGGTACAGTGGGCCCAGATACGCAGTATTTT; CDR3aa: CAWSGTVGPDTQYF; j_gene: TRBJ2-3; d_gene: .; v_gene: TRBV30; abundance: .
CDR3nt: TGTGCCAGCTCACCACGCGTCTGGGGCAGAGATGAGCAGTTCTTC; CDR3aa: CASSPRVWGRDEQFF; j_gene: TRBJ2-1; d_gene: .; v_gene: TRBV18; abundance: .
CDR3nt: TGTGCCAGCAGCCAAGAAATAGCGGGGGGGCTGGGCGGGGAGCTGTTTTTT; CDR3aa: CASSQEIAGGLGGELFF; j_gene: TRBJ2-2; d_gene: TRBD2; v_gene: TRBV4-2; abundance: .
CDR3nt: TGTGCCAGCAGCCATGGACAGAACACTGAAGCTTTCTTT; CDR3aa: CASSHGQNTEAFF; j_gene: TRBJ1-1; d_gene: .; v_gene: TRBV27; abundance: .
CDR3nt: TGTGCCACCAGCAGATACCGACAGGGGAACACTGAAGCTTTCTTT; CDR3aa: CATSRYRQGNTEAFF; j_gene: TRBJ1-1; d_gene: TRBD1; v_gene: TRBV15; abundance: .